This entry lists 16 T cell receptor beta chains sequenced from one sample in a study of Ad26.COV2.S vaccination and SARS-CoV-2 variants. Only in-frame clones appear in the TCRdb table, and some are missing; sequencing was by immunoSEQ multiplex PCR. The sample lists about 370,000 clones, 70% to 90% occurring once. Treatment described: 19 received Ad26.COV2.S at low or high dose, single or two shots; about 5 received placebo; per-sample allocation not given. The study sampled participants on day 63 after the first vaccine or placebo injection. Sequences were derived from peripheral blood, sampled in a trial of Ad26.COV2.S vaccine versus placebo. The source of these receptors is a person aged 18-60 years who received the Ad26.COV2.S COVID-19 vaccine or a placebo.

The chain carries TRBV6-5 and TRBJ1-2, with TRBD1 as a possible D gene (5 bases). CDR3 length: 14 amino acids. Deletions cut 7 bases from V and 2 bases from J, with 14 bases between. Germline CDR1 is MNHEY and CDR2 is SVGAGI. The CDR3 loop is CASKRDAGNYGYTF. Written as DNA, the CDR3 is TGTGCCAGCAAAAGGGACGCGGGGAACTATGGCTACACCTTC.

This clone has only one observation. This chain links TRBV21-1 with TRBJ2-7; the table's D call, TRBD1, has no DNA check behind it. TRBV21-1 is assigned pseudogene status. The CDR3 totals 16 residues. This CDR3 is CASSKDRQGETYEQYF. In DNA form, the CDR3 reads TGTGCCAGCAGCAAGGACCGACAGGGAGAGACCTACGAGCAGTACTTC.

This clone was detected once. V gene TRBV5-4 combines with J gene TRBJ2-3; 13 bases align to TRBD2. This CDR3 is 17 amino acids long. Per the germline V gene, CDR1 is SGHNT and CDR2 is YYREEE (reference sequence). After removal of 4 bases from V and 5 bases from J, the junction contained 10 bases not matched to a gene. CDR3 nucleotide sequence: TGTGCCAGCAGCCCAAGACGGACTAGCGGGAGTTTAGATACGCAGTATTTT. It codes for CASSPRRTSGSLDTQYF. Supplemented by reference TRBV5-4 and TRBJ2-3, the full variable domain reads ETGVTQSPTHLIKTRGQQVTLRCSSQSGHNTVSWYQQALGQGPQFIFQYYREEENGRGNFPPRFSGLQFPNYSSELNVNALELDDSALYLCASSPRRTSGSLDTQYFGPGTRLTVL.

The chain links TRBV28 to TRBJ2-1; 14 nucleotides agree with TRBD2. J lost 4 bases, V lost 6 bases, and 17 bases had no gene match. Germline CDR1 and CDR2: MDHEN and SYDVKM. The CDR3 runs to 20 residues. CDR3 DNA: TGTGCCAGCAGCAATCTCTACGGGACTAGCGGGAGAGGGTCTTACAATGAGCAGTTCTTC. It specifies CASSNLYGTSGRGSYNEQFF.

The chain combines TRBV14 with TRBJ1-1; D not resolved. Trimming shortened V by 6 bases and J by 3 bases, and 5 bases separated the two germline ends. Germline CDR1 SGHDN, CDR2 FVKESK. The length of the CDR3 is 11 residues. DNA of the CDR3: TGTGCCAGCAGTTGGGACACTGAAGCTTTCTTT. Its translation: CASSWDTEAFF.

V gene TRBV6-2 or TRBV6-3 combines with J gene TRBJ2-7; the match to TRBD1 covers 7 bases. From germline, CDR1 is MNHEY and CDR2 SVGEGT. Trimming removed 4 bases from V and 3 bases from J; junction bases left unmatched: 3. The CDR3 is 13 residues long. The chain's CDR3 is CASSWAGGYEQYF. The DNA of the CDR3 is TGTGCCAGCAGTTGGGCAGGGGGCTACGAGCAGTACTTC.

This sequence joins TRBV19 and TRBJ2-1; maybe TRBD1 (6 bases). The CDR3 consists of 13 residues. V lost 5 bases, J lost 7 bases, and 12 bases lay in between. Germline loops: CDR1 LNHDA, CDR2 SQIVND (reference sequence). CDR3 sequence (DNA): TGTGCCAGTAGTCCGACAGGCGTAAATGAGCAGTTCTTC. Its protein product is CASSPTGVNEQFF. The variable domain in full, with the rest retrieved from reference TRBV19 and TRBJ2-1, is DGGITQSPKYLFRKEGQNVTLSCEQNLNHDAMYWYRQDPGQGLRLIYYSQIVNDFQKGDIAEGYSVSREKKESFPLTVTSAQKNPTAFYLCASSPTGVNEQFFGPGTRLTVL.

This rearrangement joins TRBV4-1 to TRBJ2-3; TRBD2 matches 9 bases. There are 16 residues in the CDR3. CDR1 and CDR2 from the germline V gene are MGHRA and YSYEKL. The V segment lost 4 bases and the J segment 5 bases; nucleotides outside the gene matches: 10. The CDR3 nucleotides read TGCGCCAGCAGCCCAGCAGGCGGGAGGGCGGGAGATACGCAGTATTTT. Encoded protein: CASSPAGGRAGDTQYF.

The chain is built from TRBV2 and TRBJ1-1; 9 nucleotides line up with TRBD1. The germline CDR1 and CDR2 sequences are SNHLY and FYNNEI. The CDR3 is 15 residues long. Trimming took 5 bases from V and 9 from J; bases not matched to a gene: 13. The CDR3 region is CASSQYRDRDSQAFF. The CDR3 DNA follows: TGTGCCAGCAGTCAATACCGGGACAGGGATAGTCAAGCTTTCTTT.

CDR3 loop: CATSDFGQSGGETQYF. CDR3 bases: TGTGCCACCAGTGATTTTGGACAGTCCGGCGGGGAGACCCAGTACTTC. This rearrangement joins TRBV24-1 to TRBJ2-5, with D perhaps TRBD1 (6 bases). V was cut by 1 base and J by 5 bases, with 16 bases left in between. CDR1 is KGHDR and CDR2 is SFDVKD in the germline V gene. CDR3 length: 16 amino acids.

The chain employs TRBV30 and TRBJ2-1; possible D gene TRBD2, 5 bases. Trimming removed 0 bases at V and 0 bases at J, with 9 bases between. This CDR3 has 15 residues. Germline lookup yields CDR1 GTSNPN and CDR2 SVGIG (reference sequence). CDR3 coding DNA: TGTGCCTGGAGTGTCATAGCGTACTCCTACAATGAGCAGTTCTTC. Translating it yields CAWSVIAYSYNEQFF. The full variable domain, completed using reference TRBV30 and TRBJ2-1, is SQTIHQWPATLVQPVGSPLSLECTVEGTSNPNLYWYRQAAGRGLQLLFYSVGIGQISSEVPQNLSASRPQDRQFILSSKKLLLSDSGFYLCAWSVIAYSYNEQFFGPGTRLTVL.

The chain is built from TRBV28 and TRBJ2-5; D uncertain. CDR3 length: 11 amino acids. With 8 bases removed from V and 3 bases from J, the gap between germline ends came to 7 bases. Looked up from germline, CDR1 is MDHEN and CDR2 is SYDVKM. CDR3 loop: CASAQEETQYF. CDR3 coding DNA: TGTGCCAGCGCTCAGGAAGAGACCCAGTACTTC.

The chain couples TRBV27 to TRBJ2-7, with D possibly being TRBD2 (6 bases). There are 17 residues in the CDR3. Per germline, CDR1 MNHEY and CDR2 SMNVEV (reference sequence). The V gene lost 4 bases and the J gene lost 0 bases, with 19 bases spanning the gap. CDR3 residues: CASSSWDLAGSSYEQYF. CDR3 DNA sequence: TGTGCCAGCAGTTCTTGGGATTTGGCGGGAAGCTCCTACGAGCAGTACTTC.

The CDR3 nucleotides are TGTGCCTGGAGTGTACTGGGGGAACGGTACTTC. Its protein product is CAWSVLGERYF. V usage is TRBV30 and J usage is TRBJ2-7; D possibly matches TRBD1 or TRBD2 (5 bases each). The CDR3 contains 11 residues. The germline V and J ends were trimmed by 0 bases and 12 bases, with 12 bases remaining between them. Per germline, CDR1 GTSNPN and CDR2 SVGIG (reference sequence).

The J gene is TRBJ2-1, the V gene TRBV11-3; 11 bases agree with TRBD2. Germline loops: CDR1 SGHNT, CDR2 YENEEA. The CDR3 runs to 15 residues. V lost 5 bases, J lost 7 bases, and 7 bases stayed unmatched. The CDR3 bases are TGTGCCAGCAGCCCCCCTAGCGGGAGGTTTAATGAGCAGTTCTTC. Residues: CASSPPSGRFNEQFF.

This clone showed up just once. The V gene is TRBV24-1, the J gene TRBJ2-1; 10 nucleotides line up with TRBD2. CDR3 length: 15 residues. V gave up 9 bases and J gave up 1 base; unmatched junction bases: 5. The germline V gene encodes CDR1 KGHDR and CDR2 SFDVKD. The CDR3 sequence is CATARTSGSYNEQFF. In DNA, the CDR3 is TGTGCCACCGCGCGGACTAGCGGTTCCTACAATGAGCAGTTCTTC.